This T cell receptor beta chain was obtained from a study of blood T cell repertoires in COVID-19. Background on the study: The United States, Italy and Spain provided the acute and convalescent COVID-19 samples.

Per the study methods: Estimated nucleated cell counts came from reference gene primer amplification. Clones were read by immunoSEQ multiplex PCR, and TCRdb kept only the in-frame ones, dropping some. For V, J and clone size, that table is used; D and trimming come from the DNA. The sample includes approximately 89,000 clones, over 60% of them seen just once. CDR3 size: 13 residues. CDR1 and CDR2 (germline): SQVTM, ANQGSEA. After removal of 4 bases from V and 7 bases from J, the junction contained 6 bases not matched to a gene. The chain recombines TRBV29-1 with TRBJ2-2; 7 nucleotides match TRBD1. The source of this sequence is a human donor in a cohort sampled during active COVID-19. Material: peripheral blood. DNA for the CDR3: TGCAGCGTTGCGGGACAGAAAGGCGGGGAGCTGTTTTTT. Translating gives CSVAGQKGGELFF.